Presented here are 21 T cell receptor beta chains from one specimen sequenced in a study of control samples from healthy donors and cancer patients. Only in-frame clones appear in the TCRdb table, and some are missing; sequencing was by immunoSEQ multiplex PCR. The top ten hold 2% to 2.5% of the sample, which has 170,000 or so clones, about 91% seen once. Source material: blood. The receptors were sampled from a woman in her 40s in good health.

The chain combines TRBV9 with TRBJ1-4, with no clear D. The germline V gene encodes CDR1 SGDLS and CDR2 YYNGEE. The CDR3 runs to 15 residues. Trimming removed 0 bases at V and 5 bases at J, with 11 bases between. The CDR3: CASSVDGRGNEKLFF. CDR3 DNA: TGTGCCAGCAGCGTAGACGGACGGGGAAATGAAAAACTGTTTTTT.

V gene TRBV4-1 combines with J gene TRBJ2-1; 12 positions match TRBD1. The CDR3 runs 15 residues. CDR1 MGHRA and CDR2 YSYEKL come from the germline V gene. J lost 8 bases, V lost 4 bases, and 6 bases had no gene match. CDR3 sequence: CASSRGDRGLYEQFF. The CDR3 DNA follows: TGCGCCAGCAGCCGTGGGGACAGGGGGCTGTATGAGCAGTTCTTC.

The genes are TRBV5-6 and TRBJ1-5; D is perhaps TRBD1 (6 bases). V lost 0 bases and J lost 5, with 15 bases in between. The CDR3 has 16 amino acids. CDR1 is SGHDT and CDR2 is YYEEEE in the germline V gene. CDR3 sequence (DNA): TGTGCCAGCAGCTTGGGACCGCACAGGGTGGATCAGCCCCAGCATTTT. It encodes CASSLGPHRVDQPQHF. Combining the CDR3 with reference TRBV5-6 and TRBJ1-5 gives the whole variable domain DAGVTQSPTHLIKTRGQQVTLRCSPKSGHDTVSWYQQALGQGPQFIFQYYEEEERQRGNFPDRFSGHQFPNYSSELNVNALLLGDSALYLCASSLGPHRVDQPQHFGDGTRLSIL.

This clone appeared once. The chain is built from TRBV5-8 and TRBJ1-5; D uncertain. This CDR3 contains 15 residues. The V end was cut by 0 bases, the J end by 1 base, with 8 bases between. The germline V gene encodes CDR1 SGHTS and CDR2 YDEGEE. CDR3 in amino acids: CASSLEGYSNQPQHF. In DNA form, the CDR3 reads TGTGCCAGCAGCTTGGAAGGGTACAGCAATCAGCCCCAGCATTTT.

The gene calls are TRBV2 and TRBJ1-1; 7 bases agree with TRBD1. Trimming took 6 bases from V and 0 from J; bases not matched to a gene: 7. This CDR3 contains 15 residues. Germline CDR1 reads SNHLY; CDR2 reads FYNNEI. CDR3 loop: CASSPRDSVNTEAFF. The CDR3 region has the DNA TGTGCCAGCAGCCCTCGGGACAGCGTGAACACTGAAGCTTTCTTT.

This clone has only one observation. The V and J genes are TRBV18 and TRBJ1-3; 8 bases agree with TRBD1. Germline CDR1 and CDR2: KGHSH and LQKENI. The V segment lost 4 bases and the J segment 2 bases; nucleotides outside the gene matches: 7. The CDR3 totals 16 residues. CDR3 region: CASSLYTGGPGNTIYF. CDR3 bases: TGTGCCAGCTCACTCTATACAGGGGGACCTGGAAACACCATATATTTT.

This chain connects TRBV5-1 to TRBJ2-7, with D possibly TRBD2 on 8 matching bases. The ends were cut back, 0 bases at V and 4 bases at J, with 17 bases in the middle. The CDR3 extends over 16 amino acids. Germline V gene data show CDR1 as SGHRS and CDR2 as YFSETQ. In DNA, the CDR3 is TGCGCCAGCAGCTTGGCCACAGGGGCGGGGGGTTACGAGCAGTACTTC. It translates to CASSLATGAGGYEQYF. Together with reference TRBV5-1 and TRBJ2-7, the CDR3 gives the full variable domain: KAGVTQTPRYLIKTRGQQVTLSCSPISGHRSVSWYQQTPGQGLQFLFEYFSETQRNKGNFPGRFSGRQFSNSRSEMNVSTLELGDSALYLCASSLATGAGGYEQYFGPGTRLTVT.

In this sample, this clone turned up once. In the same sample, other DNA sequences code for this CDR3. This chain links TRBV10-2 with TRBJ1-1; tentative D call: TRBD1 (5 bases). CDR3 length: 13 amino acids. Between the trimmed V and J ends, which lost 7 bases and 1 base, there was a span of 10 bases. Looked up from germline, CDR1 is WSHSY and CDR2 is SAAADI. CDR3 sequence (DNA): TGCGCCAGCACCCCGGGGGGGAACACTGAAGCTTTCTTT. It encodes CASTPGGNTEAFF.

The chain has TRBV27 and TRBJ1-2; 8 bases line up with TRBD1. The CDR3 length is 14 residues. Unmatched junction bases numbered 7, after V lost 6 bases and J lost 4 bases. Germline V lookup: CDR1 MNHEY, CDR2 SMNVEV (reference sequence). CDR3 DNA sequence: TGTGCCAGCAGGGAAACAGGGGGGTCCTATGGCTACACCTTC. It yields the protein CASRETGGSYGYTF.

V and J are TRBV4-2 and TRBJ1-6; D ambiguous. V was shortened by 1 base and J by 0 bases, with 7 bases between the two germline ends. CDR1 is LGHNA, CDR2 YNFKEQ, per germline. The CDR3 contains 16 residues. For the CDR3, the DNA is TGTGCCAGCAGCCAAGGGGGTAACTCCTATAATTCACCCCTCCACTTT. Translated, it gives CASSQGGNSYNSPLHF.

As to this clone: The same CDR3 also results from other DNA sequences found in this sample. The rearrangement links TRBV12-3 or TRBV12-4 to TRBJ1-1; no firm D call. The CDR3 length is 13 residues. Deletions cut 5 bases from V and 7 bases from J, with 14 bases between. CDR3 loop: CASSPGGGIEAFF. The CDR3 DNA reads as TGTGCCAGCAGTCCGGGAGGAGGGATTGAAGCTTTCTTT.

This chain uses TRBV11-2 with TRBJ1-6; 7 nucleotides match TRBD1. After removal of 6 bases from V and 3 bases from J, the junction contained 5 bases not matched to a gene. CDR1 is SGHAT, CDR2 FQNNGV, per germline. The CDR3 totals 15 residues. The CDR3 nucleotides read TGTGCCAGCAGTTACAGGGGCCACTATAATTCACCCCTCCACTTT. It specifies CASSYRGHYNSPLHF.

This clone was counted a single time. This chain uses TRBV21-1 with TRBJ1-2; whether TRBD1, the table's D call, matches the DNA was not checked. TRBV21-1 is reported as a pseudogene. The CDR3 spans 17 residues. CDR3 in amino acids: CASSREGADWIFYGYTF. In nucleotides, the CDR3 is TGTGCCAGCAGCAGAGAAGGGGCCGACTGGATTTTCTATGGCTACACCTTC.

This clone occurred once. V gene TRBV12-3 or TRBV12-4 combines with J gene TRBJ2-1; weak D call: TRBD2 (5 bases). V was trimmed by 6 bases and J by 7 bases, leaving 10 bases between them. CDR3 length: 12 amino acids. Here the CDR3 reads CASRETGNEQFF. CDR3 DNA: TGTGCCAGCAGAGAAACGGGGAATGAGCAGTTCTTC.

This chain links TRBV7-2 with TRBJ1-1; the D is unclear. Germline V CDR1 and CDR2: SGHTA, FQGNSA. The V end lost 2 bases, the J end lost 0 bases, and 4 bases lay between the germline ends. This CDR3 comprises 13 residues. The CDR3 loop reads CASSLRMNTEAFF. The CDR3 DNA is TGTGCCAGCAGCTTACGGATGAACACTGAAGCTTTCTTT. Looking up the rest from reference TRBV7-2 and TRBJ1-1 gives the full variable domain: GAGVSQSPSNKVTEKGKDVELRCDPISGHTALYWYRQSLGQGLEFLIYFQGNSAPDKSGLPSDRFSAERTGGSVSTLTIQRTQQEDSAVYLCASSLRMNTEAFFGQGTRLTVV.

This chain uses TRBV10-3 with TRBJ2-3, with no clear D. Trimming took 3 bases from V and 3 from J, leaving 4 bases between them. In germline, CDR1 is ENHRY, CDR2 SYGVKD. CDR3 length: 12 amino acids. The CDR3 sequence: CAISEWTDTQYF. In DNA form, the CDR3 reads TGTGCCATCAGTGAATGGACAGATACGCAGTATTTT.

This CDR3 reads CAISKGTGDTYEQYF. The CDR3 coding sequence is TGTGCCATCAGTAAAGGGACAGGTGACACCTACGAGCAGTACTTC. This chain links TRBV10-3 with TRBJ2-7; 8 nucleotides align to TRBD1. This CDR3 has 15 residues. Losses at the gene ends were 5 bases for V and 2 bases for J; bases not matched to a gene: 8. Germline loops: CDR1 ENHRY, CDR2 SYGVKD.

The chain uses TRBV6-5 and TRBJ1-1; no firm D call. CDR1 and CDR2 (germline): MNHEY, SVGAGI. The CDR3 has 14 residues. Trimming pared 0 bases from V and 2 bases from J, leaving 7 bases between. In DNA, the CDR3 is TGTGCCAGCAGTTACTCGGAGAAAAACACTGAAGCTTTCTTT. The encoded protein is CASSYSEKNTEAFF.

This sequence joins TRBV12-3 or TRBV12-4 and TRBJ2-1; no clear D. V was cut by 3 bases and J by 8 bases, with 5 bases left in between. The CDR3 is made up of 11 amino acids. The CDR3 DNA follows: TGTGCCAGCAGTTTCGGAGATGAGCAGTTCTTC. Translating gives CASSFGDEQFF.

V usage is TRBV27 and J usage is TRBJ2-1; 9 bases map to TRBD2. This CDR3 is built from 16 residues. V shed 2 bases, J shed 2 bases, and the junction held 4 bases outside the gene matches. Germline CDR1 MNHEY, CDR2 SMNVEV (reference sequence). CDR3 loop: CASSLPAGGTYNEQFF. CDR3 DNA sequence: TGTGCCAGCAGTTTACCAGCGGGGGGCACCTACAATGAGCAGTTCTTC.

The rearrangement joins TRBV18 to TRBJ2-3; D is unresolved. The V gene's germline CDR1 is KGHSH and CDR2 LQKENI. V was cut by 1 base and J by 1 base, with 6 bases left in between. This CDR3 has 14 amino acids. DNA of the CDR3: TGTGCCAGCTCACCACGGGAACGCACAGATACGCAGTATTTT. It yields the protein CASSPRERTDTQYF.